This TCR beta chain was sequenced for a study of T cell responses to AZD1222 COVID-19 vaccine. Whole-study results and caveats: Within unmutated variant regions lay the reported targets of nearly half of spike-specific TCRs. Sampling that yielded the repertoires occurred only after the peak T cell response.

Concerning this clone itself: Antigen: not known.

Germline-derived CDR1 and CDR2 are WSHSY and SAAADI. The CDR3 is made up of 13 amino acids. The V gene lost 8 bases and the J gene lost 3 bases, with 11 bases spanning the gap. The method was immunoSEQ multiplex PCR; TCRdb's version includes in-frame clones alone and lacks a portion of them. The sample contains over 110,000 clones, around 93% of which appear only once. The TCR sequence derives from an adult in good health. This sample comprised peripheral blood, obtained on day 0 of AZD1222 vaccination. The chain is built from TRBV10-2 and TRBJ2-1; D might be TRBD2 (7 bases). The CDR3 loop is CASGGGDYNEQFF. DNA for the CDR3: TGCGCCAGCGGGGGGGGCGACTACAATGAGCAGTTCTTC.